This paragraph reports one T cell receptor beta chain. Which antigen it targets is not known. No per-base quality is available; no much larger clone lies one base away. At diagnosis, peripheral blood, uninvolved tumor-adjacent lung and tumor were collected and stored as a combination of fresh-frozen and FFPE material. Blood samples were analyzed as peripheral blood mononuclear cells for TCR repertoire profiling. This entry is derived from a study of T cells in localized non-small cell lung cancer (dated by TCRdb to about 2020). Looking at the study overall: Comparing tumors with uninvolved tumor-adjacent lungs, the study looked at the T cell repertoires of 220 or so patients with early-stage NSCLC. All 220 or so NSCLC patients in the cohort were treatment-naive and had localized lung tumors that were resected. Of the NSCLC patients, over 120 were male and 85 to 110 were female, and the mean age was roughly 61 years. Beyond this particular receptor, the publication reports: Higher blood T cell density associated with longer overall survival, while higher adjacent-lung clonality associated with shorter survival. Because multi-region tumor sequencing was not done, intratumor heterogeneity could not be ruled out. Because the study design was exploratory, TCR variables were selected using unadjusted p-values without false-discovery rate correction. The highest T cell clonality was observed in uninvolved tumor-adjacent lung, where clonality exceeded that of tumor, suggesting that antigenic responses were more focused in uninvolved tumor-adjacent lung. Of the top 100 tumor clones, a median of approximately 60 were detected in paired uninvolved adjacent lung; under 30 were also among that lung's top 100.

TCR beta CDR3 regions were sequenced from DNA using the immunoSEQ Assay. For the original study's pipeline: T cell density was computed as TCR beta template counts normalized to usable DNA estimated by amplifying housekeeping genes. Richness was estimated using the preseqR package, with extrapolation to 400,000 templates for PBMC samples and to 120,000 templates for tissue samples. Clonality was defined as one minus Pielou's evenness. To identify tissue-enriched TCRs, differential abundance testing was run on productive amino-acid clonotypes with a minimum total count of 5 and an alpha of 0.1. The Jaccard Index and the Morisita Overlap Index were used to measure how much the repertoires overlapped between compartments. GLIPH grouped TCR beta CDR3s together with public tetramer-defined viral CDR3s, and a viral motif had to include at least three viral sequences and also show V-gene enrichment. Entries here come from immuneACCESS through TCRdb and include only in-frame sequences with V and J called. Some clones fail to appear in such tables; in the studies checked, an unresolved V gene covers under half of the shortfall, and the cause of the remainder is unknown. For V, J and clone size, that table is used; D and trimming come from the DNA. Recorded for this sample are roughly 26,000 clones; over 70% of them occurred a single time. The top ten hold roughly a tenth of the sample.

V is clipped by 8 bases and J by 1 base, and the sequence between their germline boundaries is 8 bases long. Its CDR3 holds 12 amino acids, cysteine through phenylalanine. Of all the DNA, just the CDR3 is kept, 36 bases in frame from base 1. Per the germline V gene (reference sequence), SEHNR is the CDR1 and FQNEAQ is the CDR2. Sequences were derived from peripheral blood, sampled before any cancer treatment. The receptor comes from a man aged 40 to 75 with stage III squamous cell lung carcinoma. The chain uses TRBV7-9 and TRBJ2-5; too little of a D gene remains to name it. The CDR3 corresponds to CASGEVQETQYF. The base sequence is TGTGCCAGCGGAGAAGTCCAAGAGACCCAGTACTTC.